A selection of T cell receptor beta chains follows, all from one sample in a study of graft-versus-host responses after intestinal transplantation. Sequenced by immunoSEQ multiplex PCR; TCRdb stores in-frame clones only, minus some. The sample includes 15,000 to 20,000 clones, roughly 78% seen only once; the top ten take around 8.5%. The sequencing used ileum tissue, collected 20 days after intestinal transplant. The receptors were sampled from a human patient who received an intestinal transplant, so some T cells may come from the graft donor. The CDR3 runs from the conserved cysteine through the conserved F or W. Fields, in order: V gene, D gene, CDR3 protein. D genes are given only for firm matches.

TRBV19 TRBD2 CASSIWSGGTKNIQYF
TRBV6-5 TRBD1 CASEGQGVYEQYF
TRBV4-3 TRBD1 CASSLRDRVNSPLHF
TRBV6-5 TRBD1 CASSSLPGQGSEKLFF
TRBV10-1 NA CARPDRSNQPQHF
TRBV5-6 NA CASSLVRAGSYNSPLHF
TRBV21-1 NA CASSTNQTGYTEAFF
TRBV7-8 TRBD2 CASSSSAGPYNEQFF
TRBV7-6 TRBD2 CASSLRTSGVDTQYF
TRBV4-3 NA CASSQDSYGDNSPLHF
TRBV27 TRBD1 CASSSFWDSLRPQHF
TRBV30 NA CAWSPIRVLYGNTIYF
TRBV7-9 NA CASSPYTEAFF
TRBV19 NA CATAWGVNYGYTF
TRBV7-9 TRBD1 CASRNWPRDRVAGYTF
TRBV28 NA CASSLRQGNSPLHF
TRBV4-3 TRBD2 CASSRSLASSYNEQFF
TRBV13 NA CASSFGTPRGETQYF